This paragraph covers one T cell receptor beta chain sequence. Its specificity is not known. The germline gene is not matched at one end of the junction; a read error may be the cause. The data derive from a study of blood T cells in healthy people across ages. Through a sample-barcoded 5' primer and a J-beta primer mix, a second PCR was run for roughly 6 to 12 cycles. Sequencing yielded, for each sample, at least 3 million paired-end reads carrying CDR3. One entry per CDR3 protein results from TCRdb running MiXCR on the 5' RACE reads. The table lists some 1.8 million distinct CDR3 sequences, more than 35% of them singletons. Study-wide points: Reliance upon unsorted PBMCs precluded definitive naive versus antigen-experienced comparison.

The CDR3 contains 12 residues. The germline V gene encodes CDR1 MDHEN and CDR2 SYDVKM. The sample comprised blood. This TCR derives from a human donor in good health. The chain is built from TRBV28 and TRBJ2-1, with a weak D call TRBD1 (5 bases). The CDR3: CAGSLVAGRPFF. In DNA form, the CDR3 reads TGTGCCGGCAGTTTAGTTGCAGGGCGGCCGTTCTTC.